This T cell receptor (beta chain) derives from a study of T cell responses to AZD1222 COVID-19 vaccine. Points on this clone: The antigen remains undetermined.

This CDR3 contains 16 residues. Germline values: CDR1 LNHDA, CDR2 SQIVND (reference sequence). The V and J ends lost 3 bases and 8 bases respectively, with 19 bases between them. TCRdb's table, derived via immunoSEQ multiplex PCR, lists solely in-frame clones and lacks some. The sample holds about 150,000 clones, roughly nine tenths seen once. Study-wide results and limits: Spike-specific TCR repertoires showed rising breadth and depth after two AZD1222 doses. Donors were largely white British and mainly female; clonal diversity was possibly underestimated. Only five to seven AZD1222 recipients were seropositive at baseline. Along spike, vaccine-associated CD4 TCRs were found throughout, with dominance at 160-218 and 743-854.

This rearrangement joins TRBV19 to TRBJ2-2; D remains ambiguous. This sample comprised peripheral blood, obtained on day 0 of AZD1222 vaccination. This TCR derives from an adult in good health. The CDR3 here is CASSMWAAMVVGELFF. CDR3 coding DNA: TGTGCCAGTAGTATGTGGGCGGCCATGGTGGTAGGGGAGCTGTTTTTT.